This passage covers 8 T cell receptor beta chains from one sample sequenced in a study of blood T cell repertoires in COVID-19. Data came from immunoSEQ multiplex PCR; TCRdb stores just in-frame clones and leaves some out. The sample carries approximately 400,000 clones, about 91% recorded once. The sample taken for sequencing was peripheral blood. The receptors derive from a woman between 45 and 60 years old with COVID-19, enrolled during active disease.

The rearrangement joins TRBV6-6 to TRBJ1-1; D is unresolved. The V gene lost 0 bases and the J gene lost 5 bases, with 10 bases spanning the gap. The CDR3 sequence is 14 residues long. Germline CDR1 and CDR2: MNHNY and SVGAGI (reference sequence). The CDR3 DNA sequence: TGTGCCAGCAGTTACTCGGCCAGGAAAACTGAAGCTTTCTTT. Amino acid sequence: CASSYSARKTEAFF.

V and J are TRBV7-3 and TRBJ2-2; 9 positions agree with TRBD1. Trimming at V came to 6 bases and at J to 7 bases, leaving 9 bases not matched to a gene. Germline CDR1 is SGHTA and CDR2 is FQGTGA. This CDR3 has 15 residues. CDR3 protein: CASRQGAHGFGELFF. For the CDR3, the DNA is TGTGCCAGCAGACAGGGGGCGCATGGCTTCGGGGAGCTGTTTTTT.

The gene calls are TRBV6-5 and TRBJ2-2, with D tentatively TRBD2 (6 bases). Trimming took off 4 bases at V and 3 bases at J, with 12 bases between the two ends. The length of the CDR3 is 15 residues. Germline CDR1 MNHEY, CDR2 SVGAGI. CDR3 region: CASSSRDLYTGELFF. CDR3 nucleotides: TGTGCCAGCAGTTCGCGGGATCTTTACACCGGGGAGCTGTTTTTT.

The gene calls are TRBV6-6 and TRBJ1-2; 12 nucleotides line up with TRBD1. Looked up from germline, CDR1 is MNHNY and CDR2 is SVGAGI (reference sequence). V dropped 6 bases and J dropped 3; count of bases not matched to a gene: 5. The CDR3 extends over 15 amino acids. CDR3 DNA: TGTGCCAGCAGGCCAGGGACAGGGGGCGACTATGGCTACACCTTC. Translation: CASRPGTGGDYGYTF.

The rearrangement joins TRBV7-2 to TRBJ1-2, with 7 bases fitting TRBD1. The V gene end was trimmed by 5 bases and the J gene end by 2 bases; junction bases not matched to a gene: 5. There are 14 residues in the CDR3. The germline gives CDR1 SGHTA, CDR2 FQGNSA. The chain's CDR3 is CASSRRGQNYGYTF. CDR3 nucleotide sequence: TGTGCCAGCAGCCGCAGGGGACAGAACTATGGCTACACCTTC.

The genes are TRBV7-2 and TRBJ2-3; possibly TRBD1 for D (6 bases). This CDR3 is built from 16 residues. The germline V and J ends were trimmed by 6 bases and 1 base, with 17 bases remaining between them. Germline V lookup: CDR1 SGHTA, CDR2 FQGNSA. The CDR3 nucleotides read TGTGCCAGCAGAGTAACAGGGACCCCTGGCACAGATACGCAGTATTTT. Its protein is CASRVTGTPGTDTQYF.

The chain recombines TRBV10-2 with TRBJ1-4; 7 nucleotides line up with TRBD1. The CDR3 has 13 amino acids. The ends lost 4 bases at V and 6 bases at J; junction bases unmatched: 2. CDR1 and CDR2 from the germline V gene are WSHSY and SAAADI. This CDR3 reads CASSAGTDEKLFF. The CDR3 DNA reads TGCGCCAGCAGTGCCGGGACAGATGAAAAACTGTTTTTT.

The rearrangement joins TRBV5-6 to TRBJ1-4; TRBD1 matches at 7 bases. CDR1 SGHDT and CDR2 YYEEEE come from the germline V gene. With V trimmed by 4 bases and J by 5 bases, 8 bases remained unmatched. This CDR3 contains 15 residues. The chain's CDR3 is CASSVAGQKNEKLFF. The CDR3, as DNA: TGTGCCAGCAGCGTAGCGGGACAGAAGAATGAAAAACTGTTTTTT.